A single sample is the source of the 10 T cell receptor beta chains below, sequenced in a study of technical replicates of blood from a handful of donors. Some clones are missing from TCRdb's copy, which holds only in-frame ones; the method was immunoSEQ multiplex PCR. Of around 81,000 clones in the sample, about 81% were seen once. The specimen was PBMCs. These receptors were collected from a human donor in good health. Some clones in this sample may be carry-over from other donors' samples.

A few counts support this clone. In DNA, the CDR3 is TGCGCCAGCAGTGAGTTTCTAGCGGGAGGAAAGACCCAGTACTTC. It yields the protein CASSEFLAGGKTQYF. The chain links TRBV10-2 to TRBJ2-5, with 11 bases identical to TRBD2. The J segment lost 6 bases and the V segment lost 1 base, leaving 4 bases of the junction unmatched. The V gene's germline CDR1 is WSHSY and CDR2 SAAADI. This CDR3 has 15 residues.

The chain is built from TRBV5-8 and TRBJ2-1, with TRBD2 identical over 13 bases. V lost 1 base, J lost 3 bases, and 4 bases stayed unmatched. CDR3 size: 17 residues. Germline V gives CDR1 SGHTS, CDR2 YDEGEE. CDR3 residues: CASSLPRTSGSYNEQFF. In DNA form, the CDR3 reads TGTGCCAGCAGCTTGCCCCGGACTAGCGGGAGCTACAATGAGCAGTTCTTC.

This sequence joins TRBV5-6 and TRBJ2-7; D possibly corresponds to TRBD1 (7 bases). This CDR3 spans 13 amino acids. V lost 4 bases to trimming and J lost 5 bases, with 13 bases between them. CDR1 SGHDT and CDR2 YYEEEE come from the germline V gene. The CDR3 DNA reads TGTGCCAGCAGCGGGGGGACAGAAGACGAGCAGTACTTC. It encodes CASSGGTEDEQYF.

The rearrangement joins TRBV9 to TRBJ1-4; no reliable D call. The CDR3 covers 16 residues. The V gene lost 0 bases and the J gene lost 0 bases, with 9 bases spanning the gap. Looked up from germline, CDR1 is SGDLS and CDR2 is YYNGEE. DNA of the CDR3: TGTGCCAGCAGCGTAGACCGGGAAGCAACTAATGAAAAACTGTTTTTT. It yields the protein CASSVDREATNEKLFF.

Of note for this clone: Other DNA sequences in the sample encode the same CDR3. The chain has TRBV7-7 and TRBJ2-5; 13 nucleotides align to TRBD2. The J segment lost 5 bases and the V segment lost 1 base, leaving 4 bases of the junction unmatched. CDR3 size: 16 residues. In germline, CDR1 is SSHAT, CDR2 FNYEAQ (reference sequence). The CDR3 DNA sequence: TGTGCCAGCAGCTTAGGACTAGCGGGAGGACGGGAGACCCAGTACTTC. It is translated as CASSLGLAGGRETQYF.

This rearrangement joins TRBV7-8 to TRBJ2-5; maybe TRBD2 (6 bases). Germline V CDR1 and CDR2: SGHVS, FQNEAQ. CDR3 length: 16 residues. V was trimmed by 7 bases and J by 5 bases, leaving 23 bases between them. The CDR3 bases are TGTGCCAGCACCCTCCATTCGGGTCAGGGAGGTGAGACCCAGTACTTC. Translation gives CASTLHSGQGGETQYF.

The rearrangement joins TRBV9 to TRBJ2-1; D might be TRBD2 (5 bases). Trimming took off 0 bases at V and 6 bases at J, with 13 bases between the two ends. The CDR3 consists of 15 residues. From germline, CDR1 is SGDLS and CDR2 YYNGEE. CDR3 bases: TGTGCCAGCAGCGTAGCCCCTTATAGCGCCAATGAGCAGTTCTTC. It is translated as CASSVAPYSANEQFF.

V usage is TRBV27 and J usage is TRBJ2-7; D uncertain. Germline CDR1 MNHEY, CDR2 SMNVEV (reference sequence). Trimming took 5 bases from V and 1 from J, leaving 18 bases between them. The CDR3 spans 16 residues. CDR3 in DNA: TGTGCCAGCAGTCCCCACCCGTACCTGGAGTCCTACGAGCAGTACTTC. This codes for CASSPHPYLESYEQYF.

CDR3 residues: CASSQDHRVQETQYF. The CDR3 DNA reads TGCGCCAGCAGCCAAGATCACAGGGTCCAAGAGACCCAGTACTTC. The chain recombines TRBV4-3 with TRBJ2-5, with D possibly TRBD1 on 6 matching bases. This CDR3 region has 15 residues. Trimming pared 0 bases from V and 1 base from J, leaving 9 bases between. CDR1 and CDR2 from the germline V gene are LGHNA and YSLEER.

CDR3 residues: CASSHLGEYNEQFF. CDR3 sequence (DNA): TGCGCCAGCAGCCATTTAGGAGAATACAATGAGCAGTTCTTC. The rearrangement links TRBV4-3 to TRBJ2-1; D gene ambiguous. The length of the CDR3 is 14 residues. CDR1 and CDR2 (germline): LGHNA, YSLEER. V was cut by 3 bases and J by 4 bases, with 10 bases left in between.